The clone carrying this T cell receptor beta chain was seen only once. Time point reported: blood 4 weeks post-SBRT, at nephrectomy. Sample treatment: 15 Gy SBRT to primary tumor, nephrectomy 4 weeks later. These data come from a study of radiation and T cells in renal cell carcinoma. Trimming pared 3 bases from V and 3 bases from J, leaving 8 bases between. The CDR3 sequence is 12 residues long. The germline CDR1 and CDR2 sequences are GTSNPN and SVGIG (reference sequence). Some clones are missing from TCRdb's copy, which holds only in-frame ones; the method was immunoSEQ multiplex PCR. Among about 43,000 clones listed, over 80% were seen once.

V and J are TRBV30 and TRBJ2-5; the D gene is possibly TRBD2 (5 bases). Here the sequenced sample was blood, taken from a patient whose treatment included radiotherapy and nephrectomy. The clonotype originates from a woman aged 65 to 85 with renal cell carcinoma. CDR3 protein: CAWRTGKETQYF. The CDR3 nucleotides are TGTGCCTGGAGGACGGGGAAAGAGACCCAGTACTTC.